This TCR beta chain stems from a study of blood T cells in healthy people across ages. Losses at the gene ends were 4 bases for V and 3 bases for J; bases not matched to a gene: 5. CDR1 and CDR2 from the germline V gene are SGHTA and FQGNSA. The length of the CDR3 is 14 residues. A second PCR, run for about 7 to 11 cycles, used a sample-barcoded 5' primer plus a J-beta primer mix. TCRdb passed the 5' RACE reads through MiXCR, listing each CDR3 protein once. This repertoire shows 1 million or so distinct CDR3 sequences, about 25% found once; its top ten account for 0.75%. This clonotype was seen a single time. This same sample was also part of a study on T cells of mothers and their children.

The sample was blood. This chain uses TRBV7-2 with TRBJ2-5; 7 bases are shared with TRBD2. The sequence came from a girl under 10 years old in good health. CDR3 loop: CASSWGGGEETQYF. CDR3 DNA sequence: TGTGCCAGCAGCTGGGGGGGGGGAGAAGAGACCCAGTACTTC.